This paragraph reports one T cell receptor beta chain. Its target is not known. These data belong to a study of TIL therapy for anti-PD-1-resistant metastatic lung cancer. The wider study: Median tumor mutation burden was more than 1.4 mutations per megabase.

Study-level findings and limits: Many TIL product clones were absent from baseline tumor, suggesting clonal contraction.

Germline CDR1 SGHVS, CDR2 FQNEAQ. Trimming cost V 2 bases and J 4 bases, with 6 bases left between them. The CDR3 totals 13 residues. This was the immunoSEQ v3 assay. Each library reached around 1.9 million read pairs, or roughly 5-6.5 million at deep level. TCRdb's table, derived via immunoSEQ multiplex PCR, lists solely in-frame clones and lacks some. Seen here are 45,000 to 50,000 clones, about three quarters observed once, and the top ten hold 5.5% to 6%. Time point indicated: pre-treatment sample, taken before nivolumab and TIL therapy. The tumor samples were excised metastases, mostly pleural nodules or supraclavicular lymph nodes. Patients were adults with stage 4 NSCLC.

The receptor was derived from a person aged 25 to 80 with non-small cell lung cancer. This chain uses TRBV7-8 with TRBJ1-3; D ambiguous. Sequenced material: tumor tissue, taken at baseline. The CDR3 bases are TGTGCCAGCAGCTTATCTGCCGGAAACACCATATATTTT. This sequence encodes CASSLSAGNTIYF.